The rows below give T cell receptor beta chains drawn from one sample of a study of T cells in tuberculosis. The protocol was immunoSEQ multiplex PCR, while the TCRdb copy is restricted to in-frame clones and leaves out a portion. Here the sample spans around 35,000 clones, approximately 94% being singletons. The sequenced sample was PBMCs. Receptors originate from a donor aged 5-35 years with latent tuberculosis or without tuberculosis infection. Some clones in this sample may be carry-over from other donors' samples. Both conserved end residues are part of each CDR3. A D gene is named only where the DNA matches it firmly. The size field is filled for only some rows; it gives once, few, many or a size class.

once | TRBJ1-6 | TRBV18 | - | TGTGCCAGCTCACCATCGGTCTTACAGGGCAATTCACCCCTCCACTTT | CASSPSVLQGNSPLHF
- | TRBJ2-1 | TRBV19 | TRBD2 | TGTGCCAGTAGTAGGGCGGGGGGGCTATCCTACAATGAGCAGTTCTTC | CASSRAGGLSYNEQFF
- | TRBJ1-1 | TRBV4-3 | - | TGCGCCAGCAGCCAAGATGGCGGGGTCGGCACTGAAGCTTTCTTT | CASSQDGGVGTEAFF
- | TRBJ1-5 | TRBV2 | - | TGTGCCAGCAGTGATCGGGACACGAGCAATCAGCCCCAGCATTTT | CASSDRDTSNQPQHF
- | TRBJ1-1 | TRBV11-2 | - | TGTGCCAGCAGCACACAGGGATTCACTACTGAAGCTTTCTTT | CASSTQGFTTEAFF
- | TRBJ1-6 | TRBV19 | - | TGTGCCAGTAGTCCCTTACCGGGGATTAGTAATTCACCCCTCCACTTT | CASSPLPGISNSPLHF
- | TRBJ1-5 | TRBV10-2 | TRBD1 | TGCGCCAGCAGTGACCCGGGACAGCGACCCACACAGCCCCAGCATTTT | CASSDPGQRPTQPQHF
- | TRBJ2-1 | TRBV2 | - | TGTGCCAGCTCGGACATTGTGAGCTCCTACAATGAGCAGTTCTTC | CASSDIVSSYNEQFF
- | TRBJ2-1 | TRBV11-2 | - | TGTGCCAGCAGCTTCGGACAGCGTTACAATGAGCAGTTCTTC | CASSFGQRYNEQFF
- | TRBJ1-2 | TRBV7-2 | - | TGTGCCAGCAGCTTTTCAGGGAACTATGGCTACACCTTC | CASSFSGNYGYTF
once | TRBJ1-1 | TRBV4-3 | - | TGCGCCAGCAGCCAAGAGCCAGGGGTGAACACTGAAGCTTTCTTT | CASSQEPGVNTEAFF
- | TRBJ1-4 | TRBV5-5 | TRBD1 | TGTGCCAGCAGCTTCGGGACAGACCACGAAAAACTGTTTTTT | CASSFGTDHEKLFF
- | TRBJ1-2 | TRBV27 | TRBD1 | TGTGCCAGCAGTTTGACAGGGCGCGGGGACTATGGCTACACCTTC | CASSLTGRGDYGYTF
- | TRBJ1-6 | TRBV5-1 | - | TGCGCCAGCAGCTTGGGACAGAGAACCCCTAATTCACCCCTCCACTTT | CASSLGQRTPNSPLHF
- | TRBJ1-3 | TRBV6-1 | - | TGTGCCAGCAGTGAACCGAAACAGGGAAGTGGAAACACCATATATTTT | CASSEPKQGSGNTIYF
once | TRBJ1-2 | TRBV7-9 | TRBD1 | TGTGCCAGCAGCGGACAGGGTTCAGATGGCTACACCTTC | CASSGQGSDGYTF
once | TRBJ1-4 | TRBV2 | - | TGTGCCAGCAGTGAAGCGCTTGGACTGAATGAAAAACTGTTTTTT | CASSEALGLNEKLFF
- | TRBJ1-3 | TRBV2 | - | TGTGCCAGCAGTGAGACTACGGCGGGAAACACCATATATTTT | CASSETTAGNTIYF
- | TRBJ1-1 | TRBV5-6 | - | TGTGCCAGCAGCTTGTGGGGGGGGGCTGGCACTGAAGCTTTCTTT | CASSLWGGAGTEAFF
- | TRBJ2-1 | TRBV10-3 | TRBD1 | TGTGCCATCAGTGAGGGACAGGGGCGAGACAATGAGCAGTTCTTC | CAISEGQGRDNEQFF
- | TRBJ1-1 | TRBV10-1 | - | TGCGCCAGCAGTGAATCGGGGATTTCTGAAGCTTTCTTT | CASSESGISEAFF
- | TRBJ2-4 | TRBV13 | - | TGTGCCAGCAGCTTAGGCCGGGGTTTTGAGGACATTCAGTACTTC | CASSLGRGFEDIQYF
- | TRBJ1-1 | TRBV10-2 | - | TGCGCCAGACCTATCCCGGACGGACTTGAAGCTTTCTTT | CARPIPDGLEAFF
- | TRBJ1-5 | TRBV2 | TRBD1 | TGTGCCAGCAGTGAAAGACAGGGGGCCGGGCCTAGCGGGCAGCCCCAGCATTTT | CASSERQGAGPSGQPQHF
- | TRBJ1-3 | TRBV19 | - | TGTGCCAGTCACGCGCCTGGAAACACCATATATTTT | CASHAPGNTIYF
- | TRBJ1-5 | TRBV5-6 | TRBD1 | TGTGCCAGCAGCCTACGGGACAGTCGATATAGCAATCAGCCCCAGCATTTT | CASSLRDSRYSNQPQHF
- | TRBJ1-2 | TRBV30 | - | TGTGCCTGGAGCCCGAGATTGGAGGACTATGGCTACACCTTC | CAWSPRLEDYGYTF
once | TRBJ2-3 | TRBV5-1 | - | TGCGCCAGCAGCTTGTTTGCCGAGAGCACAGATACGCAGTATTTT | CASSLFAESTDTQYF
- | TRBJ2-3 | TRBV7-8 | TRBD2 | TGTGCCAGCAGCTCAGGGACTAGGTTCGATACGCAGTATTTT | CASSSGTRFDTQYF
- | TRBJ2-2 | TRBV7-2 | TRBD2 | TGTGCCAGCAGCTTTAGCGGGGGCACGAACACCGGGGAGCTGTTTTTT | CASSFSGGTNTGELFF
- | TRBJ1-6 | TRBV9 | - | TGTGCCAGCAGCGTAGATATCGGGGGGACCCTCCACTTT | CASSVDIGGTLHF
- | TRBJ1-5 | TRBV6-5 | - | TGTGCCAGCGCCACAGGTGGTTATCAGCCCCAGCATTTT | CASATGGYQPQHF
- | TRBJ1-5 | TRBV10-2 | TRBD1 | TGCGCCCGCGGGGCGAGACAGGGGCCCAATCAGCCCCAGCATTTT | CARGARQGPNQPQHF
- | TRBJ1-1 | TRBV7-2 | - | TGTGCCAGCAGCTTGCAGGGGCGGACTGAAGCTTTCTTT | CASSLQGRTEAFF
- | TRBJ2-3 | TRBV19 | - | TGTGCCAGTCGGAGGACAGCTTCGGGGACAGATACGCAGTATTTT | CASRRTASGTDTQYF
- | TRBJ2-2 | TRBV7-2 | TRBD2 | TGTGCCAGCAGCTTAGGCCCAGCGGGGGGGGCGTTGACCGGGGAGCTGTTTTTT | CASSLGPAGGALTGELFF
- | TRBJ1-1 | TRBV6-1 | TRBD1 | TGTGCCAGCAGTGACTCAGGGGGGTTAACTGAAGCTTTCTTT | CASSDSGGLTEAFF
- | TRBJ2-1 | TRBV2 | TRBD2 | TGTGCCAGCAGTGAGCAGACTAGCGGGGGCGAGCAGTTCTTC | CASSEQTSGGEQFF
- | TRBJ1-5 | TRBV2 | - | TGTGCCAGTTGCGAGGGCAATCAGCCCCAGCATTTT | CASCEGNQPQHF
- | TRBJ1-2 | TRBV5-1 | - | TGCGCCAGCAGGACAGCCTATGGCTACACCTTC | CASRTAYGYTF
- | TRBJ1-6 | TRBV28 | - | TGTGCATGGGGAGGGGAGGGTTCACCCCTCCACTTT | CAWGGEGSPLHF
- | TRBJ2-2 | TRBV7-2 | TRBD1 | TGTGCCAGCAACTTACAGGGGGCGAACACCGGGGAGCTGTTTTTT | CASNLQGANTGELFF
once | TRBJ2-3 | TRBV4-1 | - | TGCGCCAGCAGCCAAGGCTCTAGGACAGATACGCAGTATTTT | CASSQGSRTDTQYF
few | TRBJ1-1 | TRBV15 | TRBD1 | TGTGCCACCAGCAGCCACAGGGGCTTAAACACTGAAGCTTTCTTT | CATSSHRGLNTEAFF
- | TRBJ2-7 | TRBV30 | - | TGTGCCTGGAGTGTTGACATCTCCTACGAGCAGTACTTC | CAWSVDISYEQYF
- | TRBJ2-3 | TRBV5-4 | - | TGTGCCAGCAGCTGGGATACAGGACCCGCGAAAGATACGCAGTATTTT | CASSWDTGPAKDTQYF
once | TRBJ2-2 | TRBV4-3 | TRBD2 | TGCGCCAGCAGCCCGACGGGACTATCCACCGGGGAGCTGTTTTTT | CASSPTGLSTGELFF
- | TRBJ2-6 | TRBV19 | - | TGTGCCAGTAGTCTGAGCTCTGGGGCCAACGTCCTGACTTTC | CASSLSSGANVLTF
- | TRBJ1-6 | TRBV6-5 | - | TGTGCCACTAGTGAGGATCTGGTTAATTCACCCCTCCACTTT | CATSEDLVNSPLHF